These 17 T cell receptor beta chains were all obtained from the same sample, sequenced in a study of shared clonotypes between healthy human individuals. Profiled with immunoSEQ multiplex PCR; TCRdb holds only in-frame clones, not every one. The data hold about 380,000 clones, with about 97% observed a single time. Sequencing input: memory CD8+ T cells sorted from blood. Subset specified: CD45RO+ cells pooled with CCR7-negative TemRA cells. Receptor source: a young man in good health.

V is TRBV19 and J is TRBJ2-1; 13 bases are shared with TRBD2. V lost 6 bases and J lost 2; bases outside the gene matches: 4. CDR1 is LNHDA, CDR2 SQIVND, per germline (reference sequence). This CDR3 region has 16 residues. CDR3 sequence reads: CASSPTSGRAYNEQFF. The CDR3 DNA is TGTGCCAGTAGCCCTACTAGCGGGAGGGCCTACAATGAGCAGTTCTTC.

CDR3 in amino acids: CASSFSGPNSPNLAKNIQYF. Here the CDR3 DNA reads TGTGCCAGCAGTTTCTCCGGACCGAATAGCCCTAACTTAGCCAAAAACATTCAGTACTTC. This sequence joins TRBV28 and TRBJ2-4; D call uncertain. CDR3 size: 20 residues. Germline V lookup: CDR1 MDHEN, CDR2 SYDVKM. The V gene lost 3 bases and the J gene lost 0 bases, with 24 bases spanning the gap.

This chain joins TRBV5-4 and TRBJ2-1, with D possibly being TRBD2 (6 bases). The CDR3 totals 14 residues. CDR1 is SGHNT and CDR2 is YYREEE in the germline V gene (reference sequence). The V and J ends lost 6 bases and 5 bases respectively, with 15 bases between them. The CDR3 DNA sequence: TGTGCCAGCACTCTCTGGAGGGTCCACAATGAGCAGTTCTTC. Translated: CASTLWRVHNEQFF. The whole variable domain, remainder taken from reference TRBV5-4 and TRBJ2-1, is ETGVTQSPTHLIKTRGQQVTLRCSSQSGHNTVSWYQQALGQGPQFIFQYYREEENGRGNFPPRFSGLQFPNYSSELNVNALELDDSALYLCASTLWRVHNEQFFGPGTRLTVL.

In DNA, the CDR3 is TGTGCAAGTCGCTTAGCTATCACCGGGGAGCTGTTTTTT. Translated: CASRLAITGELFF. The V and J genes are TRBV12-2 and TRBJ2-2; TRBD2, as called in the table, went unchecked against the DNA. TRBV12-2 is a pseudogene locus. CDR3 length equals 13 residues.

The chain is built from TRBV7-2 and TRBJ1-2, with D tentatively TRBD1 (6 bases). The CDR3 runs 12 residues. V was shortened by 3 bases and J by 5 bases, with 7 bases between the two germline ends. The germline V gene has CDR1 SGHTA and CDR2 FQGNSA. CDR3 DNA: TGTGCCAGCAGCTTTACAGGGTATGGCTACACCTTC. Translating gives CASSFTGYGYTF.

This rearrangement joins TRBV5-6 to TRBJ2-6, with D unresolved. Germline CDR1 SGHDT, CDR2 YYEEEE. There are 17 residues in the CDR3. The ends were cut back, 7 bases at V and 5 bases at J, with 22 bases in the middle. The CDR3 DNA is TGTGCCAGCGGGCGCCACAATAGACAAAGTCGGGCCAACGTCCTGACTTTC. This translates into CASGRHNRQSRANVLTF.

Here the CDR3 DNA reads TGTGCCAGCAGCCAAGGCGTGGGGAACAGGGAGACCCAGTACTTC. Protein: CASSQGVGNRETQYF. This chain links TRBV14 with TRBJ2-5, with D perhaps matching TRBD1 (5 bases). This CDR3 comprises 15 residues. CDR1 and CDR2 (germline): SGHDN, FVKESK. V was trimmed by 1 base and J by 5 bases, leaving 14 bases between them.

Comment on this clone: Relative to the germline gene, one junction end is altered; a read error may explain this. The chain recombines TRBV7-7 with TRBJ2-2; D is tentatively TRBD1 or TRBD2 (5 bases each). The CDR3 covers 15 residues. Looked up from germline, CDR1 is SSHAT and CDR2 is FNYEAQ (reference sequence). CDR3 in DNA: TGTGCTAGCAGCTTCTTCAGGGACGGCACCGGGGAGCTGTTTTTT. Protein sequence: CASSFFRDGTGELFF. The complete variable domain, with remaining parts taken from reference TRBV7-7 and TRBJ2-2, reads GAGVSQSPRYKVTKRGQDVTLRCDPISSHATLYWYQQALGQGPEFLTYFNYEAQPDKSGLPSDRFSAERPEGSISTLTIQRTEQRDSAMYRCASSFFRDGTGELFFGEGSRLTVL.

The rearrangement joins TRBV9 to TRBJ1-5, with D perhaps matching TRBD1 (5 bases). Germline CDR1 reads SGDLS; CDR2 reads YYNGEE. V was trimmed by 3 bases and J by 2 bases, leaving 12 bases between them. This CDR3 region has 15 residues. The CDR3: CASSGEGLRNQPQHF. The CDR3 nucleotides are TGTGCCAGCAGCGGGGAGGGGCTCCGCAATCAGCCCCAGCATTTT.

The chain has TRBV5-1 and TRBJ1-2; D is possibly TRBD1 (5 bases). Trimming pared 4 bases from V and 8 bases from J, leaving 15 bases between. This CDR3 region has 13 residues. CDR1 is SGHRS and CDR2 is YFSETQ in the germline V gene. CDR3 loop: CASSRKGRGGYTF. The CDR3 bases are TGCGCCAGCAGCCGGAAGGGGCGCGGGGGCTACACCTTC.

V gene TRBV19 combines with J gene TRBJ2-3; 9 bases fit TRBD1. The CDR3 extends over 18 amino acids. The V segment lost 4 bases and the J segment 2 bases; nucleotides outside the gene matches: 13. Germline V gene lookup returns CDR1 LNHDA and CDR2 SQIVND (reference sequence). The CDR3, as DNA: TGTGCCAGTAGTAAGGGGTTAGGCGGGGACAGGGCCACAGATACGCAGTATTTT. Encoded protein: CASSKGLGGDRATDTQYF.

The gene calls are TRBV5-8 and TRBJ2-7; 9 positions agree with TRBD1. Trimming at V came to 5 bases and at J to 4 bases, leaving 7 bases not matched to a gene. There are 14 residues in the CDR3. In germline, CDR1 is SGHTS, CDR2 YDEGEE. The CDR3 loop is CASRALGTGYEQYF. CDR3 coding DNA: TGTGCCAGCAGAGCCCTGGGGACAGGGTACGAGCAGTACTTC.

The chain recombines TRBV7-8 with TRBJ2-2, with 7 bases lining up with TRBD2. CDR1 and CDR2 from the germline V gene are SGHVS and FQNEAQ. The V segment lost 8 bases and the J segment 1 base; nucleotides outside the gene matches: 10. The CDR3 consists of 16 residues. In DNA, the CDR3 is TGTGCCAGCGGTCTTAGGGGCGGGGGGAACACCGGGGAGCTGTTTTTT. As protein: CASGLRGGGNTGELFF. Based on the CDR3 plus reference TRBV7-8 and TRBJ2-2, the full variable domain is GAGVSQSPRYKVAKRGQDVALRCDPISGHVSLFWYQQALGQGPEFLTYFQNEAQLDKSGLPSDRFFAERPEGSVSTLKIQRTQQEDSAVYLCASGLRGGGNTGELFFGEGSRLTVL.

This chain joins TRBV5-8 and TRBJ2-7; TRBD1 matches at 7 bases. CDR3 length: 14 residues. Trimming took 5 bases from V and 1 from J; bases not matched to a gene: 6. Looked up from germline, CDR1 is SGHTS and CDR2 is YDEGEE. This CDR3 is CASRSSQGSYEQYF. The DNA for the CDR3 is TGTGCCAGCAGAAGCTCACAGGGGTCCTACGAGCAGTACTTC.

V gene TRBV28 combines with J gene TRBJ2-7, with 10 bases aligning to TRBD1. Germline V lookup: CDR1 MDHEN, CDR2 SYDVKM. After removal of 5 bases from V and 5 bases from J, the junction contained 6 bases not matched to a gene. The CDR3 contains 14 residues. The CDR3 DNA reads TGTGCCAGCAGTCTGGACAGGGGGATGAACGAGCAGTACTTC. Amino acids: CASSLDRGMNEQYF.

This clone was found once. This sequence joins TRBV10-3 and TRBJ2-7; D is unresolved. V was cut by 1 base and J by 4 bases, with 5 bases left in between. This CDR3 region has 12 residues. The germline gives CDR1 ENHRY, CDR2 SYGVKD. CDR3 loop: CAISEFAYEQYF. CDR3 sequence (DNA): TGTGCCATCAGTGAGTTCGCATACGAGCAGTACTTC.

The sample holds one count of this clone. The identical CDR3 is also encoded by other nucleotide sequences in the sample. V and J are TRBV29-1 and TRBJ2-2; D not certain. The germline V gene encodes CDR1 SQVTM and CDR2 ANQGSEA. The CDR3 contains 13 residues. Trimming removed 4 bases from V and 1 base from J, with 7 bases in between. CDR3 nucleotide sequence: TGCAGCGTTGGAAGAGGGAACACCGGGGAGCTGTTTTTT. Residues: CSVGRGNTGELFF.